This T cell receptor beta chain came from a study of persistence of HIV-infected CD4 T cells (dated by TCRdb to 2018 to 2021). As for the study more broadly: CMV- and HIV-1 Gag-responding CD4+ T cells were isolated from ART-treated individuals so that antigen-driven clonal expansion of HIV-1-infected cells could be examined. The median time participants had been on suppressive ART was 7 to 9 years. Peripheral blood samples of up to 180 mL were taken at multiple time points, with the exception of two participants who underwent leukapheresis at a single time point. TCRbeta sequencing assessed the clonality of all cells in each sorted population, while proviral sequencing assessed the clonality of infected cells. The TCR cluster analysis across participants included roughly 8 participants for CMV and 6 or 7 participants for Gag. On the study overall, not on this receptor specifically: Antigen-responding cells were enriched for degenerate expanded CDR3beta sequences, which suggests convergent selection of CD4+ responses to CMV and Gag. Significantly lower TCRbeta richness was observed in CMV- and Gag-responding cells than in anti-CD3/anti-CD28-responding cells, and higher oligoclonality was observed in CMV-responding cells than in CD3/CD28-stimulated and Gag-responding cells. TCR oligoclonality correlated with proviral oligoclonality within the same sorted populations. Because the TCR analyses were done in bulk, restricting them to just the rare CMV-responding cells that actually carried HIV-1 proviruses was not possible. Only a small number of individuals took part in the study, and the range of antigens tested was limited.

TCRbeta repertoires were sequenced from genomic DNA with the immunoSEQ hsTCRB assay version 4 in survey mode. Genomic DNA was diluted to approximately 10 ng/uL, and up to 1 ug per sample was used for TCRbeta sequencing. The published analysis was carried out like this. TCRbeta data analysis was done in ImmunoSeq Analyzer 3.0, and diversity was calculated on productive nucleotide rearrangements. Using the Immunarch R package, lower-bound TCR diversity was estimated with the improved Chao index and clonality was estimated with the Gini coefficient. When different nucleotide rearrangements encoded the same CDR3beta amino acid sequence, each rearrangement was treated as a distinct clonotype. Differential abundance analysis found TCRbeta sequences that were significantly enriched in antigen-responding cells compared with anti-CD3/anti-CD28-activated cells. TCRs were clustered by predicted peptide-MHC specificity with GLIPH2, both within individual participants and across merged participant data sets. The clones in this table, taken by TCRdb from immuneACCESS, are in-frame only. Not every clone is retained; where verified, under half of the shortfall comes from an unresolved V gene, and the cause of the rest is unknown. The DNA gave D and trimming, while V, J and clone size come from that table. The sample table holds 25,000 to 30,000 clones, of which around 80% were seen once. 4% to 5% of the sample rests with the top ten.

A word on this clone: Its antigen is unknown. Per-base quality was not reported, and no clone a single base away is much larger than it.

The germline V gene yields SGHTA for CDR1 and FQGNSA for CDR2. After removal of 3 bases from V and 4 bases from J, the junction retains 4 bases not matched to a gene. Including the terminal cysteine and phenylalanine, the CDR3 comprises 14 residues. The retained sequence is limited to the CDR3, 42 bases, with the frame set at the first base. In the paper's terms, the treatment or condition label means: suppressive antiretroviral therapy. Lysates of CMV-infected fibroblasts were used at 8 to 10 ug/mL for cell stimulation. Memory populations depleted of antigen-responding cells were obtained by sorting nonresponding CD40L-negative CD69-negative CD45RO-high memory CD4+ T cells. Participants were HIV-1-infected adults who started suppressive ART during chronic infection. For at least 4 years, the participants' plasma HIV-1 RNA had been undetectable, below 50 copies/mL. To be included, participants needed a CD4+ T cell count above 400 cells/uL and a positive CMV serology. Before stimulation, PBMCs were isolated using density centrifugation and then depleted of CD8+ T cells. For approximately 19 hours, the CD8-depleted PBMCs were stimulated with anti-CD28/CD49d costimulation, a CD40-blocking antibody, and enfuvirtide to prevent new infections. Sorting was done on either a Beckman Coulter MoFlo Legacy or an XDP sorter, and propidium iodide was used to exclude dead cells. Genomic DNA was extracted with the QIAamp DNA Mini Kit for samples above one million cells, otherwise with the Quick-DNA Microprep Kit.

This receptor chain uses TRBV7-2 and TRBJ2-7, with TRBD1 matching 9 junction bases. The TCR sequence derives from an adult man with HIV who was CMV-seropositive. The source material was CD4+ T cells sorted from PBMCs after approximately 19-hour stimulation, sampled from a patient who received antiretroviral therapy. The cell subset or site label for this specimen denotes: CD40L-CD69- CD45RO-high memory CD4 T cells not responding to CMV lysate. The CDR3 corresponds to CASSFGQGPYEQYF. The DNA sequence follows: TGTGCCAGCAGCTTCGGACAGGGGCCGTACGAGCAGTACTTC.